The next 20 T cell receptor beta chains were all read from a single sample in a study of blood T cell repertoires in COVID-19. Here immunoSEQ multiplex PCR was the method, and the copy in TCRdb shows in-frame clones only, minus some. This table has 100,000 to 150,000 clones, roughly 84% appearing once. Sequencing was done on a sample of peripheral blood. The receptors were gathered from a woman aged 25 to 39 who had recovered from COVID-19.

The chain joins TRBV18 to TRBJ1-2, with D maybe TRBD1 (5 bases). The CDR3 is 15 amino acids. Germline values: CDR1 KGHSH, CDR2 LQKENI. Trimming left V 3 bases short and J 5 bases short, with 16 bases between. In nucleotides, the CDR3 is TGTGCCAGCTCACCTTCCAGGGATATTTCGTATGGCTACACCTTC. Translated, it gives CASSPSRDISYGYTF.

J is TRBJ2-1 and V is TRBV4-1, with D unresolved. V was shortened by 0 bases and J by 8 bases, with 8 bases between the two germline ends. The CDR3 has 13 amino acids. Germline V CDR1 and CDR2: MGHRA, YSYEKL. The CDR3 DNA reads TGCGCCAGCAGCCAAGAGATCGGGTATGAGCAGTTCTTC. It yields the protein CASSQEIGYEQFF.

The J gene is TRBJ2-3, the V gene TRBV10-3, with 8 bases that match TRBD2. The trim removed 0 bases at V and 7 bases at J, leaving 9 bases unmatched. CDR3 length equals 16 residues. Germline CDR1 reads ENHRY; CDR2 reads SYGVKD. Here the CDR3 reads CAISESRREDSYTQYF. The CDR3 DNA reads TGTGCCATCAGTGAGTCGAGGCGGGAGGACTCCTATACGCAGTATTTT.

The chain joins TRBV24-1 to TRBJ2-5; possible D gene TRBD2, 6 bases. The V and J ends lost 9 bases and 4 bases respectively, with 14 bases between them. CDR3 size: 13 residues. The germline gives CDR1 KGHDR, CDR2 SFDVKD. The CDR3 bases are TGTGCCACCGTCCGGGGGAGTGGAGAGACCCAGTACTTC. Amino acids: CATVRGSGETQYF.

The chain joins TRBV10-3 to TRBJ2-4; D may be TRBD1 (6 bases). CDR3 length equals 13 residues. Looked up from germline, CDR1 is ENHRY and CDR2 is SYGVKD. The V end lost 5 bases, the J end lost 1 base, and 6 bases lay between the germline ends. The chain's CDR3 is CAISTGAKNIQYF. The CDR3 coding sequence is TGTGCCATCAGTACAGGGGCCAAAAACATTCAGTACTTC.

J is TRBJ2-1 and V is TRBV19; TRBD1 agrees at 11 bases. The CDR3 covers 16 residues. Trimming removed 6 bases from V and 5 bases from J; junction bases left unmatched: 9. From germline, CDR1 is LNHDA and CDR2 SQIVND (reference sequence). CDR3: CASSDWDRGKDNEQFF. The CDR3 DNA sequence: TGTGCCAGTAGCGACTGGGACAGGGGGAAAGACAATGAGCAGTTCTTC.

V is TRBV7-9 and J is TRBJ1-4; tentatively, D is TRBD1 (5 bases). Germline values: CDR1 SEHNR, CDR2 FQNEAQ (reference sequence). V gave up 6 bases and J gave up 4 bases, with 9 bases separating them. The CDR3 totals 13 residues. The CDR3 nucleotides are TGTGCCAGCAGTAAGGACATTAATGAAAAACTGTTTTTT. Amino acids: CASSKDINEKLFF. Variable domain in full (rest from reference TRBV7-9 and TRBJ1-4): DTGVSQNPRHKITKRGQNVTFRCDPISEHNRLYWYRQTLGQGPEFLTYFQNEAQLEKSRLLSDRFSAERPKGSFSTLEIQRTEQGDSAMYLCASSKDINEKLFFGSGTQLSVL.

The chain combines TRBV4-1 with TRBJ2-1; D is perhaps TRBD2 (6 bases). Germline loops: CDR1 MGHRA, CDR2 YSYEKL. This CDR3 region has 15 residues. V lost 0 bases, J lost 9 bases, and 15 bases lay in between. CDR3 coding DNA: TGCGCCAGCAGCCAAGATCTCCAGGGAGGTCGTGAGCAGTTCTTC. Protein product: CASSQDLQGGREQFF.

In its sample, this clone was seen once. The CDR3, as DNA: TGTGCCAGTAGGCCGGGACAGGAGGCCACTGAAGCTTTCTTT. This codes for CASRPGQEATEAFF. The rearrangement links TRBV19 to TRBJ1-1, with TRBD1 identical over 8 bases. J was trimmed by 4 bases and V by 6 bases; bases with no gene match: 7. The CDR3 has 14 residues. Germline loops: CDR1 LNHDA, CDR2 SQIVND (reference sequence).

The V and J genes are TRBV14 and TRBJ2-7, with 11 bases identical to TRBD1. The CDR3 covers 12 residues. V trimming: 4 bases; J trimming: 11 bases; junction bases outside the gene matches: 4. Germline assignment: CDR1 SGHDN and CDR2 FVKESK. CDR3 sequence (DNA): TGTGCCAGCAGCCTCGGACAGGGGGCAAAGTACTTC. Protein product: CASSLGQGAKYF. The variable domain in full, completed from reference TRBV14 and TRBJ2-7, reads EAGVTQFPSHSVIEKGQTVTLRCDPISGHDNLYWYRRVMGKEIKFLLHFVKESKQDESGMPNNRFLAERTGGTYSTLKVQPAELEDSGVYFCASSLGQGAKYFGPGTRLTVT.

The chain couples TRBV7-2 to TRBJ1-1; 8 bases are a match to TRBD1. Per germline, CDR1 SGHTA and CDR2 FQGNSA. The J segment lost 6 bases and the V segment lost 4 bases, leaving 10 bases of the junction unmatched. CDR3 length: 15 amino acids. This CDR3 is CASSSETGGRAEAFF. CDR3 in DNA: TGTGCCAGCAGCTCCGAAACAGGGGGAAGGGCTGAAGCTTTCTTT. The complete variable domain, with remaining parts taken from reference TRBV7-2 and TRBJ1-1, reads GAGVSQSPSNKVTEKGKDVELRCDPISGHTALYWYRQSLGQGLEFLIYFQGNSAPDKSGLPSDRFSAERTGGSVSTLTIQRTQQEDSAVYLCASSSETGGRAEAFFGQGTRLTVV.

The CDR3 DNA reads as TGTGCCAGCAGTGGGGACAGGGAAGAATATGGCTACACCTTC. This translates into CASSGDREEYGYTF. V gene TRBV2 combines with J gene TRBJ1-2; the match to TRBD1 covers 9 bases. Germline V gene data show CDR1 as SNHLY and CDR2 as FYNNEI. J lost 5 bases, V lost 4 bases, and 5 bases had no gene match. The CDR3 runs to 14 residues.

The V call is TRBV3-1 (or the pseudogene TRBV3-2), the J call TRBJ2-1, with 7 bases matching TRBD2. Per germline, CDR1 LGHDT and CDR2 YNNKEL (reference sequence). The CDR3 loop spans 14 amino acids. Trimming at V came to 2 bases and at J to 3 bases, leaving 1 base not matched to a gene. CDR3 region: CASSQSGGYNEQFF. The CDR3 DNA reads TGTGCCAGCAGCCAATCGGGGGGCTACAATGAGCAGTTCTTC.

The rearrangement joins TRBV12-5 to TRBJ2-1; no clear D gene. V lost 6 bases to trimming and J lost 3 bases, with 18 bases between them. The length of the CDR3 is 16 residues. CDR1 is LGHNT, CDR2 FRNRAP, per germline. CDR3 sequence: CASGSPDGELYNEQFF. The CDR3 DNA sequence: TGTGCTAGTGGCTCGCCCGACGGAGAGCTCTACAATGAGCAGTTCTTC.

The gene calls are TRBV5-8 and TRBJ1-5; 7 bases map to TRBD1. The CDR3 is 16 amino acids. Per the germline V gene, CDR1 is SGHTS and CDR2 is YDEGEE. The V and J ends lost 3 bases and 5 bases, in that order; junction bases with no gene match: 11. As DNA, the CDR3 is TGTGCCAGCAGCTGGGTACAGACAGGGATCTATCAGCCCCAGCATTTT. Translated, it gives CASSWVQTGIYQPQHF.

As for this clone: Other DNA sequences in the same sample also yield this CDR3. CDR3 sequence (DNA): TGCGCCAGCAGCTTGGAAGGGGGAAACACTGAAGCTTTCTTT. Translating gives CASSLEGGNTEAFF. The chain carries TRBV5-1 and TRBJ1-1; a possible D gene is TRBD1 (6 bases). In germline, CDR1 is SGHRS, CDR2 YFSETQ. Trimming took 0 bases from V and 2 from J, leaving 8 bases between them. This CDR3 is 14 amino acids long.

The DNA for the CDR3 is TGTGCCAGCAGCCTCCGAGTGGAGGGCTGGAACGAGCAGTACTTC. As protein: CASSLRVEGWNEQYF. V and J are TRBV5-4 and TRBJ2-7, with D possibly TRBD2 on 6 matching bases. V dropped 4 bases and J dropped 5 bases, with 19 bases sitting between them. The germline gives CDR1 SGHNT, CDR2 YYREEE (reference sequence). This CDR3 is built from 15 residues.

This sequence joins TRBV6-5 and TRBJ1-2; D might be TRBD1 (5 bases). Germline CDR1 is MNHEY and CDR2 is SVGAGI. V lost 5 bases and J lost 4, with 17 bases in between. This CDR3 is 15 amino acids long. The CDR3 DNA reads TGTGCCAGCAGTCCCCTCGCGGGGGGATTCTATGGCTACACCTTC. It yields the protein CASSPLAGGFYGYTF.

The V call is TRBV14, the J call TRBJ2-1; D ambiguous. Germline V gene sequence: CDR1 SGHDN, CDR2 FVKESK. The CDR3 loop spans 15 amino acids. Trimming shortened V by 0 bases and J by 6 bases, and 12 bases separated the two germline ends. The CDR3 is CASSQDLNPSNEQFF. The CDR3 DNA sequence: TGTGCCAGCAGCCAAGATCTTAACCCCAGCAATGAGCAGTTCTTC.

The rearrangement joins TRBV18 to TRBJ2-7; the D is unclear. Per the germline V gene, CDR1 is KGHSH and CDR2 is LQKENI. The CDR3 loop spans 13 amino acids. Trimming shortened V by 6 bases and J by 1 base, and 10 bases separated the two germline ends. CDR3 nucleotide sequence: TGTGCCAGCTCTATTGCTACGTCCTACGAGCAGTACTTC. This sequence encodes CASSIATSYEQYF.